Sequencing of this T cell receptor (beta chain) was carried out in a study of blood T cell repertoires in COVID-19. Study details: Material from acute and convalescent COVID-19 was sourced from the United States, Italy and Spain. The analysed material was cDNA or gDNA that came from T cells, B-cell-depleted T cells, or PBMCs.

The authors' processing: Amplification with reference gene primers provided the estimates of nucleated cell counts. Assay used: immunoSEQ multiplex PCR; TCRdb lists only in-frame clones, some missing. That table supplies the V and J calls and clone size; D and trimming were determined from the DNA. Of 75,000 to 90,000 clones detected, 88% appear once; the ten largest clones hold approximately 10%. Sequenced: peripheral blood. This clonotype originated in a man older than 75 with acute or convalescent COVID-19.

CDR3 in DNA: TGTGCCAGCAGCTTCGCGACGGCCGCCGACTCCCCCCTCCACTTT. It yields the protein CASSFATAADSPLHF. The V call is TRBV7-3, the J call TRBJ1-6; no clear D gene. The CDR3 extends over 15 amino acids. V dropped 3 bases and J dropped 13 bases, with 19 bases sitting between them. Germline values: CDR1 SGHTA, CDR2 FQGTGA.